This T cell receptor (beta chain) was sequenced during a study of vaccination effects on CD4 cells after COVID-19. The wider study: Within the ViraFEST assay, antigen-specific CD4+ T cells underwent expansion with viral peptide pools prior to sequencing.

The table lists this clone with a few counts. Its target is not known. Following an approximately eleven-day culture, CD4+ T cells were purified. Two doses of either BNT162b2 or mRNA-1273 were given to each participant. Half the medium was replaced with IL-2 medium on days 3 and 7. Study-level points and caveats: Among infection- and vaccine-induced clones, marked clonal contraction occurred late after vaccination.

Using immunoSEQ multiplex PCR, the repertoire was profiled, and TCRdb retains in-frame clones only, with some absent. The sample holds around 50,000 clones, just over 70% seen once. The sequenced sample was CD4+ T cells from PBMCs cultured without peptide, obtained after COVID-19 vaccination. This TCR derives from a human donor who received a COVID-19 vaccine.

CDR3 coding DNA: TGTGCCAGCAGTAGCGCAGGGGGGGCCGGGGAGCTGTTTTTT. Encoded protein: CASSSAGGAGELFF. J is TRBJ2-2 and V is TRBV6-5; D could derive from TRBD1 or TRBD2 (7 bases each). Germline-derived CDR1 and CDR2 are MNHEY and SVGAGI. The CDR3 contains 14 residues. The V end lost 5 bases, the J end lost 6 bases, and 13 bases lay between the germline ends.